This paragraph covers one T cell receptor (beta chain) sequence. Its antigen is currently unknown. This sample was taken from a study of cytomegalovirus exposure and HLA in healthy donors. Notes on the study in general: Analyses of presence and absence presupposed an approximately uniform sequencing depth across donors.

Researchers ran the PCR with 60 Vbeta and 13 Jbeta primers. Using immunoSEQ multiplex PCR, the repertoire was profiled, and TCRdb retains in-frame clones only, with some absent. The sample holds some 140,000 clones, about 68% seen once. The sequence derives from a man younger than 45 in good health and CMV-seronegative. Sequencing was done on a sample of PBMCs.

CDR3 DNA: TGCGCCAGCAGCCACCAAATAGACAGGGCCTCCTACGAGCAGTACTTC. This codes for CASSHQIDRASYEQYF. The rearrangement uses TRBV4-3 and TRBJ2-7; 7 nucleotides line up with TRBD1. The CDR3 has 16 residues. After removal of 3 bases from V and 0 bases from J, the junction contained 8 bases not matched to a gene. Germline values: CDR1 LGHNA, CDR2 YSLEER.